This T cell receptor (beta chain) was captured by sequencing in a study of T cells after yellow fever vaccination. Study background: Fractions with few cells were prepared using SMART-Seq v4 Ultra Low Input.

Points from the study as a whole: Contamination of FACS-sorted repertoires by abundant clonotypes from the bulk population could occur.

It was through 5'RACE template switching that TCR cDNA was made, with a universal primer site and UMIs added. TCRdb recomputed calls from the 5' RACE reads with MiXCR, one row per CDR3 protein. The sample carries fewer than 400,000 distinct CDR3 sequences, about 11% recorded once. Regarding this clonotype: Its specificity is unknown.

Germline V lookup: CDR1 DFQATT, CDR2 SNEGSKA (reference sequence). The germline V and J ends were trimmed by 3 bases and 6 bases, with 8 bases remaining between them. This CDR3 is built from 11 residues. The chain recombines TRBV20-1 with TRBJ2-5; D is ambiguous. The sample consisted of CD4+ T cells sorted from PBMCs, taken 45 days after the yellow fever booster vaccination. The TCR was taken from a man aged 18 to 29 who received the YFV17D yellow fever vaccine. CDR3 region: CSASTLQTQYF. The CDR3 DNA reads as TGCAGTGCTAGTACCCTTCAGACCCAGTACTTC.